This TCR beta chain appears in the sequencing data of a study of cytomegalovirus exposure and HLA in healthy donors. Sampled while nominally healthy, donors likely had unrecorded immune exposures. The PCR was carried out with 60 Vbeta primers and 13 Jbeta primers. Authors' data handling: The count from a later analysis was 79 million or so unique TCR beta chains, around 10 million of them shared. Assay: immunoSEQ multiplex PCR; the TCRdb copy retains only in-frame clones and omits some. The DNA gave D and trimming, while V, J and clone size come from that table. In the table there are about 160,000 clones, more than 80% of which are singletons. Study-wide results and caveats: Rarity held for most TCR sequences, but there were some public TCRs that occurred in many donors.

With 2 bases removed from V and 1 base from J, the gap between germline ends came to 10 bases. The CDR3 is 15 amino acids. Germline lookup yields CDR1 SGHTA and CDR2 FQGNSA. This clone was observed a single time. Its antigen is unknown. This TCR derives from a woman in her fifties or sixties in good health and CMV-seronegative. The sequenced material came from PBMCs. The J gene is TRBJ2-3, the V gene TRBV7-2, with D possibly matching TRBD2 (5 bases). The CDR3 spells CASSLTGKGTDTQYF. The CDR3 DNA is TGTGCCAGCAGCTTAACCGGGAAGGGCACAGATACGCAGTATTTT.